This passage covers 32 T cell receptor beta chains from one sample sequenced in a study of cytomegalovirus exposure and HLA in healthy donors. With 60 Vbeta and 13 Jbeta primers, the PCR was carried out. The data were produced by immunoSEQ multiplex PCR, yet TCRdb's version contains in-frame clones alone and is incomplete. The sample holds roughly 120,000 clones; about three quarters are singletons and the top ten take 2.5% to 3%. The sequenced sample consisted of PBMCs. Receptors originate from a woman in her sixties in good health and CMV-seropositive.

The CDR3 protein is CSVGTLAGVVGEQFF. CDR3 nucleotide sequence: TGCAGCGTTGGAACCCTAGCGGGAGTGGTAGGGGAGCAGTTCTTC. The chain employs TRBV29-1 and TRBJ2-1, with 10 bases matching TRBD2. V shed 4 bases and J 10 bases; nucleotides not matched to a gene: 13. The CDR3 sequence is 15 residues long. Per germline, CDR1 SQVTM and CDR2 ANQGSEA.

V is TRBV5-1 and J is TRBJ2-7; 7 bases agree with TRBD1. V lost 4 bases to trimming and J lost 0 bases; unmatched junction nucleotides: 10. Germline loops: CDR1 SGHRS, CDR2 YFSETQ. The CDR3 consists of 16 residues. CDR3 sequence reads: CASSLAAGTASYEQYF. As DNA, the CDR3 is TGCGCCAGCAGCCTAGCAGCCGGGACAGCCTCCTACGAGCAGTACTTC.

The rearrangement joins TRBV5-4 to TRBJ1-1; no clear D. CDR1 and CDR2 (germline): SGHNT, YYREEE (reference sequence). The CDR3 has 13 amino acids. The germline V and J ends were trimmed by 6 bases and 0 bases, with 9 bases remaining between them. CDR3 residues: CASKAGLNTEAFF. The CDR3 DNA reads as TGTGCCAGCAAGGCGGGATTGAACACTGAAGCTTTCTTT.

The genes are TRBV11-2 and TRBJ2-3, with D possibly being TRBD2 (6 bases). CDR3 length equals 12 residues. V lost 3 bases and J lost 5, with 6 bases in between. The germline V gene has CDR1 SGHAT and CDR2 FQNNGV. The CDR3 DNA is TGTGCCAGCAGCTTGGGGGGAGATACGCAGTATTTT. Encoded protein: CASSLGGDTQYF.

The rearrangement links TRBV2 to TRBJ1-6, with 7 bases lining up with TRBD1. V lost 11 bases to trimming and J lost 7 bases; unmatched junction nucleotides: 8. CDR3 length: 13 residues. Germline lookup yields CDR1 SNHLY and CDR2 FYNNEI. The CDR3 DNA sequence: TGTGCCTCACAGGGGTCGGAAAATTCACCCCTCCACTTT. Its protein product is CASQGSENSPLHF.

The chain employs TRBV29-1 and TRBJ2-3, with TRBD1 matching over 7 bases. The CDR3 loop spans 14 amino acids. Trimming took 5 bases from V and 2 from J; bases not matched to a gene: 7. Looked up from germline, CDR1 is SQVTM and CDR2 is ANQGSEA. DNA of the CDR3: TGCAGCGTTCTCGACAGGGCGTTCACAGATACGCAGTATTTT. Translated: CSVLDRAFTDTQYF.

This clone was seen only a few times. The chain joins TRBV19 to TRBJ2-5; 9 nucleotides agree with TRBD2. The length of the CDR3 is 15 residues. Per germline, CDR1 LNHDA and CDR2 SQIVND (reference sequence). The trim removed 5 bases at V and 4 bases at J, leaving 8 bases unmatched. In nucleotides, the CDR3 is TGTGCCAGTAGTGTCCTAGCGGGATTAGGAGAGACCCAGTACTTC. Protein sequence: CASSVLAGLGETQYF.

This clone was counted only a few times. The chain employs TRBV5-1 and TRBJ1-1; TRBD1 agrees at 7 bases. This CDR3 region has 12 residues. With 5 bases clipped from V and 6 bases from J, the junction kept 4 bases outside the gene matches. Germline V gene sequence: CDR1 SGHRS, CDR2 YFSETQ. Here the CDR3 DNA reads TGCGCCAGCAGATTAGACAGGGCTGAAGCTTTCTTT. This gives the protein CASRLDRAEAFF.

The count of this clone is one. The genes are TRBV28 and TRBJ1-1; perhaps TRBD1 as D (6 bases). The CDR3 spans 11 residues. Trimming removed 2 bases at V and 12 bases at J, with 10 bases between. Germline V gene sequence: CDR1 MDHEN, CDR2 SYDVKM. The CDR3 here is CASSLGRGPFF. The CDR3 DNA is TGTGCCAGCAGTTTAGGCAGGGGTCCTTTCTTT.

This clone has a single count. CDR3 DNA sequence: TGTGCCAGCGGACGACTAGCGGGGGACCAAGAGACCCAGTACTTC. Protein sequence: CASGRLAGDQETQYF. The gene calls are TRBV9 and TRBJ2-5, with 12 bases fitting TRBD2. Per the germline V gene, CDR1 is SGDLS and CDR2 is YYNGEE. The V gene end was trimmed by 7 bases and the J gene end by 0 bases; junction bases not matched to a gene: 4. The CDR3 spans 15 residues.

The chain is built from TRBV30 and TRBJ1-1, with 8 bases matching TRBD1. Germline loops: CDR1 GTSNPN, CDR2 SVGIG (reference sequence). V was clipped by 5 bases and J by 4 bases; unmatched bases: 9. CDR3 length equals 14 residues. Here the CDR3 DNA reads TGTGCCTGGGAGAGCGGGACAGGTGGCACTGAAGCTTTCTTT. Its translation: CAWESGTGGTEAFF.

This chain connects TRBV27 to TRBJ2-1; 8 bases are shared with TRBD2. After removal of 5 bases from V and 8 bases from J, the junction contained 17 bases not matched to a gene. The CDR3 has 17 amino acids. Germline V gene sequence: CDR1 MNHEY, CDR2 SMNVEV (reference sequence). In DNA, the CDR3 is TGTGCCAGCAGTGCAGCTCTCGGGAGGGCCCTTATCGATGAGCAGTTCTTC. This translates into CASSAALGRALIDEQFF.

This sequence joins TRBV6-5 and TRBJ2-1; TRBD1 matches at 11 bases. The germline V gene has CDR1 MNHEY and CDR2 SVGAGI. The CDR3 contains 16 residues. The V gene end was trimmed by 4 bases and the J gene end by 6 bases; junction bases not matched to a gene: 8. CDR3 region: CASSWTGGASGNEQFF. The CDR3 region has the DNA TGTGCCAGCAGTTGGACAGGGGGCGCCTCGGGCAATGAGCAGTTCTTC.

V usage is TRBV19 and J usage is TRBJ1-5; tentative D call: TRBD1 (5 bases). This CDR3 has 15 amino acids. Germline values: CDR1 LNHDA, CDR2 SQIVND (reference sequence). Trimming removed 3 bases from V and 3 bases from J, with 12 bases in between. As DNA, the CDR3 is TGTGCCAGTAGTATCCTGCAGGGTTACAATCAGCCCCAGCATTTT. This codes for CASSILQGYNQPQHF.

The gene calls are TRBV7-8 and TRBJ2-2, with TRBD1 identical over 10 bases. J lost 6 bases, V lost 5 bases, and 6 bases had no gene match. Germline CDR1 SGHVS, CDR2 FQNEAQ. This CDR3 contains 15 residues. The CDR3 nucleotides are TGTGCCAGCAGCCCTCCCGGGACAGGGGCCGGGGAGCTGTTTTTT. Translation: CASSPPGTGAGELFF.

This chain links TRBV20-1 with TRBJ1-2; 8 bases fit TRBD1. CDR3 length: 11 amino acids. Germline trimming cut 8 bases from V and 7 bases from J; bases unmatched to any gene: 6. Per the germline V gene, CDR1 is DFQATT and CDR2 is SNEGSKA (reference sequence). CDR3 loop: CSTSGGSGYTF. DNA for the CDR3: TGCAGTACCTCAGGGGGCAGTGGCTACACCTTC.

The J gene is TRBJ1-1, the V gene TRBV7-9, with D possibly TRBD1 on 5 matching bases. Trimming removed 2 bases from V and 3 bases from J, with 13 bases in between. The CDR3 totals 15 residues. CDR1 SEHNR and CDR2 FQNEAQ come from the germline V gene (reference sequence). The DNA of the CDR3 is TGTGCCAGCAGCTTATGGGGGACTCGGGACACTGAAGCTTTCTTT. This encodes CASSLWGTRDTEAFF.

This chain connects TRBV5-4 to TRBJ2-5; 9 bases are a match to TRBD1. V shed 2 bases and J 5 bases; nucleotides not matched to a gene: 7. Germline V CDR1 and CDR2: SGHNT, YYREEE (reference sequence). The length of the CDR3 is 15 residues. CDR3 loop: CASSLPQGARETQYF. CDR3 coding DNA: TGTGCCAGCAGCTTACCACAGGGGGCAAGGGAGACCCAGTACTTC.

The V and J genes are TRBV7-9 and TRBJ1-1; D is ambiguous. CDR1 is SEHNR and CDR2 is FQNEAQ in the germline V gene (reference sequence). This CDR3 has 13 amino acids. V dropped 2 bases and J dropped 9 bases, with 13 bases sitting between them. The CDR3 DNA reads as TGTGCCAGCAGCTTACTTACGCAACAGCAAGCTTTCTTT. Protein: CASSLLTQQQAFF.

This clone was seen a few times. The genes are TRBV6-1 and TRBJ1-5; D is undetermined. The CDR3 loop spans 12 amino acids. Germline CDR1 MNHNS, CDR2 SASEGT. The V gene lost 2 bases and the J gene lost 9 bases, with 8 bases spanning the gap. The chain's CDR3 is CASSELGRPQHF. Here the CDR3 DNA reads TGTGCCAGCAGTGAACTGGGGAGGCCCCAGCATTTT.

The chain recombines TRBV9 with TRBJ1-6; D unclear. V gave up 0 bases and J gave up 8 bases, with 9 bases separating them. The CDR3 runs to 14 residues. The germline CDR1 and CDR2 sequences are SGDLS and YYNGEE. CDR3: CASSVAGKDSPLHF. CDR3 in DNA: TGTGCCAGCAGCGTAGCCGGGAAAGATTCACCCCTCCACTTT.

The chain uses TRBV5-1 and TRBJ2-1; 7 bases match TRBD1. After removal of 3 bases from V and 0 bases from J, the junction contained 12 bases not matched to a gene. Germline CDR1 reads SGHRS; CDR2 reads YFSETQ. The CDR3 spans 18 residues. The CDR3 here is CASSWDGTAISSYNEQFF. DNA of the CDR3: TGCGCCAGCAGCTGGGACGGGACAGCTATCAGCTCCTACAATGAGCAGTTCTTC.

In this sample, this clone turned up once. The chain combines TRBV11-3 with TRBJ2-7; possible D gene TRBD2, 5 bases. This CDR3 is built from 14 residues. Deletions cut 2 bases from V and 4 bases from J, with 12 bases between. Per the germline V gene, CDR1 is SGHNT and CDR2 is YENEEA. Here the CDR3 DNA reads TGTGCCAGCAGCTTAACCGGACTCAATTACGAGCAGTACTTC. It codes for CASSLTGLNYEQYF. Full variable domain (rest looked up from reference TRBV11-3 and TRBJ2-7): EAGVVQSPRYKIIEKKQPVAFWCNPISGHNTLYWYLQNLGQGPELLIRYENEEAVDDSQLPKDRFSAERLKGVDSTLKIQPAELGDSAVYLCASSLTGLNYEQYFGPGTRLTVT.

The sample holds one count of this clone. The rearrangement uses TRBV7-3 and TRBJ2-3, with D possibly being TRBD2 (5 bases). Trimming took off 6 bases at V and 4 bases at J, with 14 bases between the two ends. This CDR3 is built from 14 residues. Germline V lookup: CDR1 SGHTA, CDR2 FQGTGA. The CDR3 loop reads CASSRTSPPDTQYF. Here the CDR3 DNA reads TGTGCCAGCAGTCGGACTTCTCCCCCAGATACGCAGTATTTT.

This chain connects TRBV5-1 to TRBJ2-3; D is perhaps TRBD2 (5 bases). CDR3 size: 14 residues. Per the germline V gene, CDR1 is SGHRS and CDR2 is YFSETQ. Between the trimmed V and J ends, which lost 3 bases and 2 bases, there was a span of 10 bases. The CDR3 bases are TGCGCCAGCAGCTGGAGCGGAATCACAGATACGCAGTATTTT. It is translated as CASSWSGITDTQYF.

The CDR3 DNA reads TGTGCCAGCAGACTCGCGGGGCAACCCTACGAGCAGTACTTC. This gives the protein CASRLAGQPYEQYF. The chain employs TRBV28 and TRBJ2-7, with TRBD2 as a possible D gene (6 bases). The CDR3 covers 14 residues. Trimming removed 6 bases from V and 2 bases from J, with 14 bases in between. Germline CDR1 and CDR2: MDHEN and SYDVKM. Together with reference TRBV28 and TRBJ2-7, the CDR3 gives the full variable domain: DVKVTQSSRYLVKRTGEKVFLECVQDMDHENMFWYRQDPGLGLRLIYFSYDVKMKEKGDIPEGYSVSREKKERFSLILESASTNQTSMYLCASRLAGQPYEQYFGPGTRLTVT.

The gene calls are TRBV11-2 and TRBJ2-1, with 11 bases fitting TRBD2. The CDR3 totals 18 residues. Germline V gene sequence: CDR1 SGHAT, CDR2 FQNNGV. Losses at the gene ends were 4 bases for V and 0 bases for J; bases not matched to a gene: 8. The CDR3 spells CASSSGLAAPSSYNEQFF. Here the CDR3 DNA reads TGTGCCAGCAGCTCGGGACTAGCGGCGCCGAGCTCCTACAATGAGCAGTTCTTC.

V usage is TRBV6-5 and J usage is TRBJ1-2; TRBD1 matches at 8 bases. The CDR3 extends over 13 amino acids. Germline loops: CDR1 MNHEY, CDR2 SVGAGI. With 5 bases clipped from V and 5 bases from J, the junction kept 4 bases outside the gene matches. Here the CDR3 DNA reads TGTGCCAGCAGTAAAGACAGGGGTTATGGCTACACCTTC. It translates to CASSKDRGYGYTF.

The chain employs TRBV30 and TRBJ1-2; a weak D match, TRBD1 (5 bases). The CDR3 is 12 amino acids. The V and J ends lost 2 bases and 4 bases respectively, with 8 bases between them. From germline, CDR1 is GTSNPN and CDR2 SVGIG (reference sequence). The CDR3 DNA is TGTGCCTGGAGTCAGGGTAGCTATGGCTACACCTTC. It yields the protein CAWSQGSYGYTF.

The table lists this clone with a few counts. The rearrangement links TRBV7-7 to TRBJ2-6; maybe TRBD2 (6 bases). CDR1 is SSHAT, CDR2 FNYEAQ, per germline (reference sequence). The CDR3 runs to 16 residues. Trimming left V 5 bases short and J 0 bases short, with 11 bases between. The CDR3 nucleotides read TGTGCCAGCAGCCTGGGACTGAGCTCTGGGGCCAACGTCCTGACTTTC. Its protein is CASSLGLSSGANVLTF.

DNA of the CDR3: TGTGCCAGCAGACAAACATCGAATCAGCCCCAGCATTTT. Protein sequence: CASRQTSNQPQHF. This rearrangement joins TRBV4-2 to TRBJ1-5, with D unresolved. The CDR3 spans 13 residues. Trimming cost V 6 bases and J 4 bases, with 10 bases left between them. Germline V gene sequence: CDR1 LGHNA, CDR2 YNFKEQ.

This sequence joins TRBV5-5 and TRBJ1-1; no clear D gene. The germline V gene encodes CDR1 SGHKS and CDR2 YYEKEE (reference sequence). Trimming left V 6 bases short and J 1 base short, with 16 bases between. The CDR3 is 15 residues long. The CDR3 protein is CASIMRVQSNTEAFF. DNA for the CDR3: TGTGCCAGCATTATGAGGGTACAGTCGAACACTGAAGCTTTCTTT.